This T cell receptor (beta chain) derives from a study of T cells in Graves' hyperthyroidism and ophthalmopathy. Study-level points and caveats: Most thyroid clonotypes expanded above 0.001 were also detected in blood.

From RNA transcripts, TCR beta CDR3 regions were amplified. HTBI primers were employed in a first-round RT-PCR of the TCR CDR3. TCRdb re-called the multiplex PCR reads with MiXCR, one entry per CDR3 protein. The data contain 540,000 or so distinct CDR3 sequences, around 42% of them seen just once; the ten biggest clones take up 15% to 20%. The germline V gene encodes CDR1 DFQATT and CDR2 SNEGSKA (reference sequence). The CDR3 consists of 13 residues. Unmatched junction bases numbered 8, after V lost 6 bases and J lost 3 bases. A remark on this clonotype: Its target is not known.

The clonotype originates from an adult woman with Graves' disease, either hyperthyroidism or ophthalmopathy (not recorded which). The chain employs TRBV20-1 and TRBJ2-7, with 7 bases lining up with TRBD2. Sequenced sample: peripheral blood or thyroid tissue (not recorded which). Here the CDR3 DNA reads TGCAGTGCCGCCCGGGACTACGGCTACGAGCAGTACTTC. Its translation is CSAARDYGYEQYF.